This TCR beta chain derives from a study of T cells in Graves' hyperthyroidism and ophthalmopathy. Findings and limits, study-wide: Blood also showed most of the thyroid clonotypes that were expanded above 0.001.

Amplification of TCR beta CDR3 regions used RNA as the template. In the first-round RT-PCR of the TCR CDR3, the HTBI primer set was used. TCRdb used MiXCR to reprocess the multiplex PCR reads, holding one entry per CDR3 protein. The data contain 600,000 to 700,000 distinct CDR3 sequences, about 14% of them seen just once; the ten biggest clones take up approximately 4.3%. Between the trimmed V and J ends, which lost 1 base and 0 bases, there was a span of 10 bases. Germline values: CDR1 SGHAT, CDR2 FQNNGV. This CDR3 contains 16 residues. This clonotype was seen ten or more times. Its antigen is not known.

The gene calls are TRBV11-2 and TRBJ1-3; no definite D call. Sequencing input: blood. The origin of this receptor is a woman aged 35 to 49 with Graves' ophthalmopathy. The CDR3: CASSLVFGISGNTIYF. In DNA, the CDR3 is TGTGCCAGCAGCTTAGTCTTTGGGATCTCTGGAAACACCATATATTTT.